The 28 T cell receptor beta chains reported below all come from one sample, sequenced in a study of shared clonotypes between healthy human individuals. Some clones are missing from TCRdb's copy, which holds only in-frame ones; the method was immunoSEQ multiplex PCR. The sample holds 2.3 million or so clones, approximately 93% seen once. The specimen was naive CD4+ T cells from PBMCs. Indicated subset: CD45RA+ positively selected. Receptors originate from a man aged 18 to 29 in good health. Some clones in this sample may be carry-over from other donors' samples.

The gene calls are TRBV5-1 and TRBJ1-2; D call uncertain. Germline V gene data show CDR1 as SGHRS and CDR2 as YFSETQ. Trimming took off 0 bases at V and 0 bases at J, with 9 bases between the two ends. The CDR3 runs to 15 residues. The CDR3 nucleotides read TGCGCCAGCAGCTTGGATCCCGCGACTAACTATGGCTACACCTTC. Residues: CASSLDPATNYGYTF.

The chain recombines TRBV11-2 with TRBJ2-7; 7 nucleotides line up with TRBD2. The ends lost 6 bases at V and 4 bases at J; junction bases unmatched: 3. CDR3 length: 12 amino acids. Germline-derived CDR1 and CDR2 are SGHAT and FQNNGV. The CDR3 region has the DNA TGTGCCAGCAGTTGGGGGGGGTACGAGCAGTACTTC. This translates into CASSWGGYEQYF.

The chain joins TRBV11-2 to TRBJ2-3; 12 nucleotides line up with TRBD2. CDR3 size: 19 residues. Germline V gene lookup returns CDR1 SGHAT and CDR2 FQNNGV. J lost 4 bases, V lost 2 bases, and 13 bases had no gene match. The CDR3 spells CASSLRSLAGGLRADTQYF. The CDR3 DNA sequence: TGTGCCAGCAGCTTAAGATCGCTAGCGGGAGGGCTCCGGGCAGATACGCAGTATTTT. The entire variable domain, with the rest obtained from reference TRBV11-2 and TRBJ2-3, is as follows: EAGVAQSPRYKIIEKRQSVAFWCNPISGHATLYWYQQILGQGPKLLIQFQNNGVVDDSQLPKDRFSAERLKGVDSTLKIQPAKLEDSAVYLCASSLRSLAGGLRADTQYFGPGTRLTVL.

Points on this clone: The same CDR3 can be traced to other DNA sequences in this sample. DNA of the CDR3: TGTGCCAGCAGTCGGAGCAGTGGAAGCAATCAGCCCCAGCATTTT. Translation gives CASSRSSGSNQPQHF. The chain has TRBV6-5 and TRBJ1-5; no clear D gene. This CDR3 region has 15 residues. The ends were cut back, 5 bases at V and 1 base at J, with 12 bases in the middle. Germline V gene lookup returns CDR1 MNHEY and CDR2 SVGAGI.

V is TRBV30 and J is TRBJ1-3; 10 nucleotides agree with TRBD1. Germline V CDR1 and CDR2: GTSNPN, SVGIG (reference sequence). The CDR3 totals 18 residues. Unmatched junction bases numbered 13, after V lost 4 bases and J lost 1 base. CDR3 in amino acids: CAWTPRGTGVVSGNTIYF. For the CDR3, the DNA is TGTGCCTGGACCCCCAGGGGGACAGGGGTAGTATCTGGAAACACCATATATTTT.

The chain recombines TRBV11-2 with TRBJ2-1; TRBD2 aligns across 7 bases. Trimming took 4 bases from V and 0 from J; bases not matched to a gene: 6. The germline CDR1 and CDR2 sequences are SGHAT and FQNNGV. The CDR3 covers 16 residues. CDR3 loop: CASSWSGKSSYNEQFF. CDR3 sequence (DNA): TGTGCCAGCAGCTGGAGCGGGAAGAGCTCCTACAATGAGCAGTTCTTC.

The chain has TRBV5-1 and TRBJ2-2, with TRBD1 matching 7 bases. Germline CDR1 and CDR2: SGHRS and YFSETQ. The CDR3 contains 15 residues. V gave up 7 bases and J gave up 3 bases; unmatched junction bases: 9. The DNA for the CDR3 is TGCGCCAGCGGTGGGACCGGGACAGACACCGGGGAGCTGTTTTTT. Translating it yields CASGGTGTDTGELFF.

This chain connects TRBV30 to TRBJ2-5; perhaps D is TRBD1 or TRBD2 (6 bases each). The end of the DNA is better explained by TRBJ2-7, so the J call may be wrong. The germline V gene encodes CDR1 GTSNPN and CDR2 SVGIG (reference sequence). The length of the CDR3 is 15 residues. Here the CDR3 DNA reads TGTGCCTGGAGACATATGACCGGGGGCGCCTACGAGCAGTACTTC. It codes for CAWRHMTGGAYEQYF.

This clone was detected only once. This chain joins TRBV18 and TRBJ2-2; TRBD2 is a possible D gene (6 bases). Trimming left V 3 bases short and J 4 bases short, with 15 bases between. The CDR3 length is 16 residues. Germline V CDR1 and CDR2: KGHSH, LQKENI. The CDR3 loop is CASSPQTGLLTGELFF. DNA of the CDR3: TGTGCCAGCTCACCGCAGACGGGACTTCTCACCGGGGAGCTGTTTTTT.

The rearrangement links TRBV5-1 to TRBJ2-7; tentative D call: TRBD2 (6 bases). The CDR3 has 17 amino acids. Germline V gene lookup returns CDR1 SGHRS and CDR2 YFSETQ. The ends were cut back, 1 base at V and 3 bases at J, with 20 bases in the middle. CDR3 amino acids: CASSLRRGGPADYEQYF. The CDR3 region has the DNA TGCGCCAGCAGCTTGAGGAGGGGCGGCCCCGCGGACTACGAGCAGTACTTC.

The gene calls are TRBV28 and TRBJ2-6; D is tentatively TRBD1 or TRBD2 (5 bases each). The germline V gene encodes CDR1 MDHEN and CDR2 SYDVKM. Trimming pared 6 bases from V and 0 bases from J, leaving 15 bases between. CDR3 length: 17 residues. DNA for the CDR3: TGTGCCAGCAGCCCACTTCTGGGGACCTCTGGGGCCAACGTCCTGACTTTC. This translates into CASSPLLGTSGANVLTF.

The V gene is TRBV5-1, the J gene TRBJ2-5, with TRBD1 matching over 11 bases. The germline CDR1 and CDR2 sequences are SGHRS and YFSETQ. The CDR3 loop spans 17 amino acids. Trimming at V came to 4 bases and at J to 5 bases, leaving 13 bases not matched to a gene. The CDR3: CASSPPGTGGGYETQYF. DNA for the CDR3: TGCGCCAGCAGCCCACCCGGGACAGGGGGAGGGTATGAGACCCAGTACTTC.

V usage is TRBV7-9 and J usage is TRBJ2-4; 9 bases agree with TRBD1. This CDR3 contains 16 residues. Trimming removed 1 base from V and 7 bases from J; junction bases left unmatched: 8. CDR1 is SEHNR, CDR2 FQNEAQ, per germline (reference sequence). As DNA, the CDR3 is TGTGCCAGCAGCTTAGGGGGACAGGGAATGGTGAACATTCAGTACTTC. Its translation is CASSLGGQGMVNIQYF.

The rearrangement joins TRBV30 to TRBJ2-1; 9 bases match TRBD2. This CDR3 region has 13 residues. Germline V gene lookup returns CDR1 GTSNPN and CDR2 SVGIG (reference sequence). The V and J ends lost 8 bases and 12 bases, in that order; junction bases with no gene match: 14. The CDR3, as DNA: TGTGCCGGGCGGGAGGGGCTTACCCGCCGGCAGTTCTTC. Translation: CAGREGLTRRQFF.

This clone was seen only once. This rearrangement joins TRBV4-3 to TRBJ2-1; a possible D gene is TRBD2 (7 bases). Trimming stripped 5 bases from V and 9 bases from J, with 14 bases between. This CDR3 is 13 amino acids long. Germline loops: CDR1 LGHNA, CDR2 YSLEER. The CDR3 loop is CASSWKGGAEQFF. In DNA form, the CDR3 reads TGCGCCAGCAGCTGGAAAGGGGGGGCTGAGCAGTTCTTC.

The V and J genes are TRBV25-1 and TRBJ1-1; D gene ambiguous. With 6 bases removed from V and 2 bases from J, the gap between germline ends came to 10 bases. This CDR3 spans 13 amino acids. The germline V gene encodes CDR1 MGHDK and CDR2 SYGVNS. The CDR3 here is CASRQIENTEAFF. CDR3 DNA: TGTGCCAGCAGACAGATAGAAAACACTGAAGCTTTCTTT.

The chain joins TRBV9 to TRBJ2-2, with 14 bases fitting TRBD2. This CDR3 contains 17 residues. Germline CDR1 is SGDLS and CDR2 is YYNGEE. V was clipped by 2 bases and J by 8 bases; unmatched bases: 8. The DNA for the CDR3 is TGTGCCAGCAGCGTTTCGGGACTAGCGGGAGATGAGGGGGAGCTGTTTTTT. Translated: CASSVSGLAGDEGELFF. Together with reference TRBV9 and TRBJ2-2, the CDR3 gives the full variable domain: DSGVTQTPKHLITATGQRVTLRCSPRSGDLSVYWYQQSLDQGLQFLIQYYNGEERAKGNILERFSAQQFPDLHSELNLSSLELGDSALYFCASSVSGLAGDEGELFFGEGSRLTVL.

The CDR3 loop reads CSVASQDYGYTF. The CDR3 DNA is TGCAGCGTTGCGAGCCAGGACTATGGCTACACCTTC. The chain carries TRBV29-1 and TRBJ1-2; D remains ambiguous. Trimming removed 4 bases at V and 3 bases at J, with 9 bases between. CDR1 and CDR2 from the germline V gene are SQVTM and ANQGSEA. The CDR3 covers 12 residues.

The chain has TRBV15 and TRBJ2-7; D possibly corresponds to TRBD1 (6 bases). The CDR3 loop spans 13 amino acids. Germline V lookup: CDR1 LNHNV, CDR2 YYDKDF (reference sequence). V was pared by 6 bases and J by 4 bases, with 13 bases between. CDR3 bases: TGTGCCACCAGTTCTCAGGGGAATTACGAGCAGTACTTC. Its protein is CATSSQGNYEQYF.

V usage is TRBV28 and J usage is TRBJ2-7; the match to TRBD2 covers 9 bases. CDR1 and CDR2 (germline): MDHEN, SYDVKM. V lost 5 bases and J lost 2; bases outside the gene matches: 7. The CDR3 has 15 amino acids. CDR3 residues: CASSDSGRVPYEQYF. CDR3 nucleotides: TGTGCCAGCAGTGATAGCGGGAGAGTGCCCTACGAGCAGTACTTC. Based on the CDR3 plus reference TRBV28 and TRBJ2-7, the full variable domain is DVKVTQSSRYLVKRTGEKVFLECVQDMDHENMFWYRQDPGLGLRLIYFSYDVKMKEKGDIPEGYSVSREKKERFSLILESASTNQTSMYLCASSDSGRVPYEQYFGPGTRLTVT.

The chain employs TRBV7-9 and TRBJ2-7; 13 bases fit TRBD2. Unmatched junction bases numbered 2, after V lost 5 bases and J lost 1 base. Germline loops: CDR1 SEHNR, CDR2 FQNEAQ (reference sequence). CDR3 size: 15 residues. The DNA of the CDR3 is TGTGCCAGCAGCCAGACTAGCGGGAGGTCCTACGAGCAGTACTTC. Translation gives CASSQTSGRSYEQYF.

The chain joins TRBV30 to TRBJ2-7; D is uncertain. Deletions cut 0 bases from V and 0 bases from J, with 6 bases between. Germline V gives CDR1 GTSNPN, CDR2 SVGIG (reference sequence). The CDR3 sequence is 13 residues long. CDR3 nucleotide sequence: TGTGCCTGGAGTGTGTTAAGCTCCTACGAGCAGTACTTC. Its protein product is CAWSVLSSYEQYF.

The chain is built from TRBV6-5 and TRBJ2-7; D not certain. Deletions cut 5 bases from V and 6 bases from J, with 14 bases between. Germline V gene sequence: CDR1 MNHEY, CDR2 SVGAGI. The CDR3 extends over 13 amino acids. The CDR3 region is CASSQRSRTEQYF. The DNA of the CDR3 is TGTGCCAGCAGTCAGCGCTCTAGGACCGAGCAGTACTTC.

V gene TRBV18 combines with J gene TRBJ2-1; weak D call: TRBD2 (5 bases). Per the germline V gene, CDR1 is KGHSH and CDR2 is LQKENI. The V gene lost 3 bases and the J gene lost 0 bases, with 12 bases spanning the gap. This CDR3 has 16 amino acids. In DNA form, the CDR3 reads TGTGCCAGCTCACCTTCGTTCACTAGCTCCTACAATGAGCAGTTCTTC. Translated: CASSPSFTSSYNEQFF.

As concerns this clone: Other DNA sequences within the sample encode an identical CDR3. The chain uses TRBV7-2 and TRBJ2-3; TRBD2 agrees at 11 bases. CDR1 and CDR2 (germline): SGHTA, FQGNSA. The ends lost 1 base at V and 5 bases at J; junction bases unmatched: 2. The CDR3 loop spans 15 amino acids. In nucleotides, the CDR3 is TGTGCCAGCAGCTTAGGACTAGCGGGGCTAGATACGCAGTATTTT. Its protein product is CASSLGLAGLDTQYF.

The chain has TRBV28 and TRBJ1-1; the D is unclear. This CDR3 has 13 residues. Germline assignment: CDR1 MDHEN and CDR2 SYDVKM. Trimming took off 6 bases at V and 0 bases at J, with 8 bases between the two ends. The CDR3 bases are TGTGCCAGCAGAGAACGGCTGAACACTGAAGCTTTCTTT. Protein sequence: CASRERLNTEAFF. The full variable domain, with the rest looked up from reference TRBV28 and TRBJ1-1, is DVKVTQSSRYLVKRTGEKVFLECVQDMDHENMFWYRQDPGLGLRLIYFSYDVKMKEKGDIPEGYSVSREKKERFSLILESASTNQTSMYLCASRERLNTEAFFGQGTRLTVV.

DNA for the CDR3: TGTGCCAGCAGCCCACTAGCGGGAGGGCTCAATGAGCAGTTCTTC. Protein sequence: CASSPLAGGLNEQFF. This chain joins TRBV13 and TRBJ2-1; 13 positions match TRBD2. The J segment lost 6 bases and the V segment lost 5 bases, leaving 4 bases of the junction unmatched. The CDR3 is 15 residues long. The germline V gene encodes CDR1 PRHDT and CDR2 FYEKMQ (reference sequence).

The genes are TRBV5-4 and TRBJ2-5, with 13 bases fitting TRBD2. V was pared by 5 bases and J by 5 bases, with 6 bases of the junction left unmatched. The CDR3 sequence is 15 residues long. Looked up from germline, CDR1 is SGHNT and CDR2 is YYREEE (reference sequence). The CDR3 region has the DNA TGTGCCAGCAGAGCACTAGCGGGAGGGCCGGAGACCCAGTACTTC. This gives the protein CASRALAGGPETQYF.